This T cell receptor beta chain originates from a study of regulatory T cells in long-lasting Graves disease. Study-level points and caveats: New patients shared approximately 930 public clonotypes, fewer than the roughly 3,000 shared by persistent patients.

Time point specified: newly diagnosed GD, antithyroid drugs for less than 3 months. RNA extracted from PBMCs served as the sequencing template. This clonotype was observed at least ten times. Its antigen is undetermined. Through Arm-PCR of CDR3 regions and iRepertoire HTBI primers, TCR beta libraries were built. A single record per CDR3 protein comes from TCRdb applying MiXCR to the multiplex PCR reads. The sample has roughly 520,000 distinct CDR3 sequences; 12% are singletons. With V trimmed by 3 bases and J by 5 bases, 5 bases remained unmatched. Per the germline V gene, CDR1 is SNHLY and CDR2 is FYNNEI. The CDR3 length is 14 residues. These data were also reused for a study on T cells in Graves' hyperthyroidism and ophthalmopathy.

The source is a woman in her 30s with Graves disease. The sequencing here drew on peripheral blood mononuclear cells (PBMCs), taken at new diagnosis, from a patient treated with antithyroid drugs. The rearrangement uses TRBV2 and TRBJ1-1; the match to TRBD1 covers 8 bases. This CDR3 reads CASSDRGQITEAFF. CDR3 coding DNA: TGTGCCAGCAGTGACAGGGGGCAAATTACTGAAGCTTTCTTT.